The sequence of this T cell receptor (beta chain) was determined in a study of blood T cell repertoires in COVID-19. Looking at the study overall: Samples came from the United States, Italy and Spain, spanning acute and convalescent COVID-19. PBMCs, B-cell-depleted T cells, or T cells were the source of the cDNA or gDNA that made up the material.

Allocation to cohorts depended on clinical history reported by the participants. Authors' processing steps: Reference gene primer amplification gave estimated nucleated cell counts. This table comes from immunoSEQ multiplex PCR, and its TCRdb copy is limited to in-frame clones, with some not included. The V and J calls and clone size were taken over from that table, and D and trimming were inferred from the DNA. The table includes about 270,000 clones, 90% detected once. V lost 0 bases and J 3 bases, leaving 11 bases between the germline ends. CDR3 length: 15 residues. From germline, CDR1 is SGDLS and CDR2 YYNGEE.

The gene calls are TRBV9 and TRBJ2-3; D may be TRBD2 (6 bases). The receptor's source is a woman in her 30s with acute COVID-19. Sequenced: PBMCs or T cells enriched from blood (not recorded which). The CDR3 coding sequence is TGTGCCAGCAGCGTAGGTTCTAGCGAAACAGATACGCAGTATTTT. Its translation: CASSVGSSETDTQYF.